What follows are 32 T cell receptor beta chains derived from one specimen sequenced in a study of blood T cell repertoires in COVID-19 (dated by TCRdb to the early 2020s). Library prep was done by the immunoSEQ multiplex PCR assay. Imported from immuneACCESS, the table was reduced by TCRdb to in-frame sequences with V and J called. These copies leave out some clones; in studies compared against another copy, an unresolved V gene accounts for under half, and the cause of the remainder is not known. Across this sample there are 120,000 to 150,000 clones, with approximately 87% seen only once. The biggest ten clones account for less than 10% of the sample. Sequenced: peripheral blood. These receptors all come from a woman aged 45 to 65 with active or convalescent COVID-19.

The V call is TRBV29-1, the J call TRBJ1-5, with D tentatively TRBD1 (5 bases). V was shortened by 4 bases and J by 6 bases, with 10 bases between the two germline ends. The CDR3 extends over 12 amino acids. Germline V gives CDR1 SQVTM, CDR2 ANQGSEA. This CDR3 reads CSVGQLGQPQHF. The CDR3 coding sequence is TGCAGCGTTGGACAGCTGGGTCAGCCCCAGCATTTT.

The rearrangement links TRBV6-2 or TRBV6-3 to TRBJ1-5; D is ambiguous. CDR3 length: 18 residues. The germline CDR1 and CDR2 sequences are MNHEY and SVGEGT. Between the trimmed V and J ends, which lost 4 bases and 5 bases, there was a span of 24 bases. The CDR3 sequence is CASSFRLGRVNLDQPQHF. The CDR3 nucleotides are TGTGCCAGCAGTTTCCGTCTAGGGAGGGTTAATCTTGATCAGCCCCAGCATTTT.

This clone was detected once. The chain joins TRBV3-1 (or the pseudogene TRBV3-2) to TRBJ2-1; D might be TRBD1 (8 bases). Trimming left V 7 bases short and J 4 bases short, with 17 bases between. Germline V gives CDR1 LGHDT, CDR2 YNNKEL (reference sequence). The CDR3 runs to 15 residues. The CDR3 loop is CASNTGGAGYNEQFF. The CDR3 region has the DNA TGTGCCAGCAACACAGGGGGGGCAGGATACAATGAGCAGTTCTTC.

The chain recombines TRBV5-5 with TRBJ1-3, with D possibly being TRBD1 (6 bases). The CDR3 sequence is 18 residues long. The V gene's germline CDR1 is SGHKS and CDR2 YYEKEE (reference sequence). Trimming took 4 bases from V and 0 from J, leaving 20 bases between them. CDR3 sequence: CASSGKDRSLPSGNTIYF. The CDR3 nucleotides are TGTGCCAGCAGCGGAAAAGACAGGTCACTCCCCTCTGGAAACACCATATATTTT.

The chain joins TRBV13 to TRBJ2-5; 10 bases are a match to TRBD2. This CDR3 has 15 amino acids. The V segment lost 5 bases and the J segment 2 bases; nucleotides outside the gene matches: 5. The germline V gene encodes CDR1 PRHDT and CDR2 FYEKMQ (reference sequence). CDR3 loop: CASSPRTSGQETQYF. The CDR3 coding sequence is TGTGCCAGCAGCCCCCGGACTAGCGGTCAAGAGACCCAGTACTTC.

V and J are TRBV4-1 and TRBJ2-2; TRBD1 matches 7 bases. The CDR3 totals 16 residues. Germline-derived CDR1 and CDR2 are MGHRA and YSYEKL. V shed 0 bases, J shed 5 bases, and the junction held 6 bases outside the gene matches. CDR3 sequence: CASSQDKGAGTGELFF. The DNA for the CDR3 is TGCGCCAGCAGCCAAGATAAGGGGGCTGGGACCGGGGAGCTGTTTTTT.

The chain couples TRBV2 to TRBJ2-7, with D unresolved. CDR1 is SNHLY, CDR2 FYNNEI, per germline. The CDR3 length is 13 residues. V gave up 6 bases and J gave up 5 bases, with 14 bases separating them. This CDR3 is CASSSARVHEQYF. For the CDR3, the DNA is TGTGCCAGCAGCTCCGCCCGGGTCCACGAGCAGTACTTC.

The chain recombines TRBV5-1 with TRBJ2-1; 10 positions match TRBD1. Losses at the gene ends were 2 bases for V and 4 bases for J; bases not matched to a gene: 3. Germline loops: CDR1 SGHRS, CDR2 YFSETQ. This CDR3 contains 15 residues. The CDR3 nucleotides read TGCGCCAGCAGCTTCCGGGACAGGGGATACAATGAGCAGTTCTTC. Translated, it gives CASSFRDRGYNEQFF. The full variable domain, its missing parts supplied by reference TRBV5-1 and TRBJ2-1, is KAGVTQTPRYLIKTRGQQVTLSCSPISGHRSVSWYQQTPGQGLQFLFEYFSETQRNKGNFPGRFSGRQFSNSRSEMNVSTLELGDSALYLCASSFRDRGYNEQFFGPGTRLTVL.

CDR3 sequence: CASSLGGGYEQYF. The CDR3 DNA reads as TGTGCCAGCAGCCTCGGGGGAGGTTACGAGCAGTACTTC. The chain combines TRBV2 with TRBJ2-7, with D tentatively TRBD2 (6 bases). Germline V gene lookup returns CDR1 SNHLY and CDR2 FYNNEI. V was cut by 6 bases and J by 4 bases, with 13 bases left in between. This CDR3 region has 13 residues.

The genes are TRBV5-1 and TRBJ2-7; 8 bases align to TRBD2. The CDR3 length is 14 residues. CDR1 is SGHRS, CDR2 YFSETQ, per germline. Unmatched junction bases numbered 9, after V lost 5 bases and J lost 5 bases. CDR3 in amino acids: CASRDSGAWDEQYF. In nucleotides, the CDR3 is TGCGCCAGCAGAGATAGCGGGGCCTGGGACGAGCAGTACTTC.

There are a few counts of this clone. This chain uses TRBV30 with TRBJ1-2, with 8 bases matching TRBD1. V trimming: 0 bases; J trimming: 8 bases; junction bases outside the gene matches: 11. The CDR3 loop spans 15 amino acids. Germline assignment: CDR1 GTSNPN and CDR2 SVGIG (reference sequence). The CDR3 is CAWSVPMAGGRGYTF. CDR3 DNA sequence: TGTGCCTGGAGTGTTCCCATGGCAGGGGGCCGGGGCTACACCTTC.

V usage is TRBV2 and J usage is TRBJ2-2; the D gene is possibly TRBD2 (5 bases). The V end lost 6 bases, the J end lost 1 base, and 9 bases lay between the germline ends. The CDR3 sequence is 14 residues long. Per germline, CDR1 SNHLY and CDR2 FYNNEI. CDR3 loop: CASSRGLNTGELFF. The CDR3 DNA reads TGTGCCAGCAGCCGAGGGCTGAACACCGGGGAGCTGTTTTTT.

The rearrangement links TRBV28 to TRBJ1-5; D might be TRBD1 (5 bases). Germline V gene sequence: CDR1 MDHEN, CDR2 SYDVKM. Between the trimmed V and J ends, which lost 3 bases and 6 bases, there was a span of 18 bases. The CDR3 runs 16 residues. CDR3 in amino acids: CASSLGGVGVIQPQHF. CDR3 DNA sequence: TGTGCCAGCAGTTTGGGGGGGGTAGGGGTGATTCAGCCCCAGCATTTT. Full variable domain (outside the CDR3, taken from reference TRBV28 and TRBJ1-5): DVKVTQSSRYLVKRTGEKVFLECVQDMDHENMFWYRQDPGLGLRLIYFSYDVKMKEKGDIPEGYSVSREKKERFSLILESASTNQTSMYLCASSLGGVGVIQPQHFGDGTRLSIL.

V is TRBV29-1 and J is TRBJ2-2; 10 bases align to TRBD1. The germline V gene has CDR1 SQVTM and CDR2 ANQGSEA. CDR3 length equals 14 residues. Trimming took 5 bases from V and 6 from J; bases not matched to a gene: 6. CDR3 amino acids: CSVSRTGGAGELFF. DNA for the CDR3: TGCAGCGTTTCTAGGACAGGGGGGGCCGGGGAGCTGTTTTTT.

This clone has a single count. The V call is TRBV28, the J call TRBJ1-3, with a tentative D call TRBD1 (5 bases). V was clipped by 3 bases and J by 2 bases, with 11 bases between them. The CDR3 extends over 15 amino acids. Germline CDR1 and CDR2: MDHEN and SYDVKM. For the CDR3, the DNA is TGTGCCAGCAGTTTCGGGGGGTTAGCTGGAAACACCATATATTTT. Translation gives CASSFGGLAGNTIYF.

A remark on this clone: Other nucleotide sequences in the sample specify the same CDR3. The V call is TRBV4-3, the J call TRBJ2-7; possible D gene TRBD1, 6 bases. V lost 1 base to trimming and J lost 2 bases, with 12 bases between them. CDR3 length: 15 residues. CDR1 LGHNA and CDR2 YSLEER come from the germline V gene. The CDR3 is CASSQVAGAPYEQYF. CDR3 nucleotides: TGCGCCAGCAGCCAAGTTGCAGGGGCCCCCTACGAGCAGTACTTC.

This clone showed up just a few times. The gene calls are TRBV27 and TRBJ1-1; D is ambiguous. The ends were cut back, 8 bases at V and 5 bases at J, with 12 bases in the middle. In germline, CDR1 is MNHEY, CDR2 SMNVEV (reference sequence). The CDR3 is made up of 12 amino acids. The CDR3 loop is CASGELGTEAFF. CDR3 in DNA: TGTGCCAGCGGTGAACTAGGGACTGAAGCTTTCTTT.

The chain couples TRBV3-1 (or the pseudogene TRBV3-2) to TRBJ1-1, with TRBD1 matching over 7 bases. V trimming: 1 base; J trimming: 3 bases; junction bases outside the gene matches: 11. Looked up from germline, CDR1 is LGHDT and CDR2 is YNNKEL (reference sequence). The CDR3 consists of 17 residues. The CDR3 protein is CASSQVSGEQGHTEAFF. In DNA form, the CDR3 reads TGTGCCAGCAGCCAAGTTAGCGGAGAACAGGGGCACACTGAAGCTTTCTTT.

The V and J genes are TRBV19 and TRBJ1-1; the D gene is possibly TRBD1 (6 bases). Trimming cost V 5 bases and J 4 bases, with 14 bases left between them. The germline gives CDR1 LNHDA, CDR2 SQIVND (reference sequence). The CDR3 is made up of 14 amino acids. The CDR3 sequence is CASSLQGGPTEAFF. The CDR3 region has the DNA TGTGCCAGTAGTCTACAGGGAGGGCCCACTGAAGCTTTCTTT.

This clone was counted once. The chain has TRBV5-1 and TRBJ2-1; D possibly corresponds to TRBD1 (5 bases). Deletions cut 4 bases from V and 7 bases from J, with 18 bases between. This CDR3 spans 15 amino acids. CDR1 SGHRS and CDR2 YFSETQ come from the germline V gene. The CDR3 DNA follows: TGCGCCAGCAGCCTGCTGGCAGGGAAAAGGAATGAGCAGTTCTTC. The encoded protein is CASSLLAGKRNEQFF.

This clone was seen only once. This chain uses TRBV27 with TRBJ1-6; no firm D call. The CDR3 is 13 amino acids. V was pared by 10 bases and J by 8 bases, with 15 bases between. Germline V gene data show CDR1 as MNHEY and CDR2 as SMNVEV (reference sequence). Here the CDR3 reads CATRIRWDSPLHF. The CDR3 region has the DNA TGTGCCACGCGGATAAGGTGGGATTCACCCCTCCACTTT.

This chain uses TRBV7-9 with TRBJ1-1; 7 bases line up with TRBD1. Trimming took 10 bases from V and 4 from J; bases not matched to a gene: 9. This CDR3 comprises 13 residues. Germline V CDR1 and CDR2: SEHNR, FQNEAQ (reference sequence). The CDR3 sequence: CATKQGRLTEAFF. The CDR3, as DNA: TGTGCCACAAAACAGGGGAGGCTCACTGAAGCTTTCTTT.

J is TRBJ1-1 and V is TRBV12-3 or TRBV12-4, with D maybe TRBD1 (6 bases). The V and J ends lost 5 bases and 4 bases respectively, with 11 bases between them. The CDR3 consists of 13 residues. The CDR3 region has the DNA TGTGCCAGCAGTCCAGGGGTAGGCACTGAAGCTTTCTTT. This codes for CASSPGVGTEAFF.

CDR3: CASSPLCGGAYEQYF. DNA for the CDR3: TGTGCCAGCAGCCCCTTATGTGGAGGTGCCTACGAGCAGTACTTC. The rearrangement uses TRBV3-1 (or the pseudogene TRBV3-2) and TRBJ2-7, with TRBD2 as a possible D gene (5 bases). The CDR3 is 15 residues long. V lost 4 bases, J lost 2 bases, and 15 bases lay in between. Germline V gives CDR1 LGHDT, CDR2 YNNKEL (reference sequence).

The V and J genes are TRBV29-1 and TRBJ1-1; 10 bases are a match to TRBD1. CDR3 length equals 12 residues. Germline V lookup: CDR1 SQVTM, CDR2 ANQGSEA. V shed 7 bases, J shed 7 bases, and the junction held 6 bases outside the gene matches. This CDR3 is CSAGTGVDEAFF. DNA of the CDR3: TGCAGCGCCGGGACAGGGGTGGATGAAGCTTTCTTT. The entire variable domain, with the rest obtained from reference TRBV29-1 and TRBJ1-1, is as follows: SAVISQKPSRDICQRGTSLTIQCQVDSQVTMMFWYRQQPGQSLTLIATANQGSEATYESGFVIDKFPISRPNLTFSTLTVSNMSPEDSSIYLCSAGTGVDEAFFGQGTRLTVV.

The rearrangement joins TRBV7-8 to TRBJ1-2; D is perhaps TRBD1 (5 bases). The CDR3 totals 19 residues. Germline CDR1 reads SGHVS; CDR2 reads FQNEAQ. Trimming left V 1 base short and J 2 bases short, with 23 bases between. The CDR3 DNA reads as TGTGCCAGCAGCTTAGGTCCCACAGGCCCCACAGCACCAAACTATGGCTACACCTTC. As protein: CASSLGPTGPTAPNYGYTF.

V and J are TRBV3-1 (or the pseudogene TRBV3-2) and TRBJ2-6; the match to TRBD1 covers 9 bases. Germline loops: CDR1 LGHDT, CDR2 YNNKEL (reference sequence). V lost 0 bases to trimming and J lost 0 bases; unmatched junction nucleotides: 6. The CDR3 has 19 residues. CDR3 DNA: TGTGCCAGCAGCCAAGATTGGGGACAGGGAAGCTCTGGGGCCAACGTCCTGACTTTC. This gives the protein CASSQDWGQGSSGANVLTF.

The CDR3 spells CASSFRTGSYQPQHF. The DNA of the CDR3 is TGTGCCAGCAGCTTTCGGACAGGGAGTTATCAGCCCCAGCATTTT. This chain joins TRBV7-2 and TRBJ1-5; 8 bases agree with TRBD1. The trim removed 3 bases at V and 5 bases at J, leaving 6 bases unmatched. The CDR3 contains 15 residues. Germline CDR1 is SGHTA and CDR2 is FQGNSA.

The chain combines TRBV28 with TRBJ1-4, with a weak D call TRBD1 (5 bases). Looked up from germline, CDR1 is MDHEN and CDR2 is SYDVKM. Trimming left V 1 base short and J 8 bases short, with 14 bases between. CDR3 size: 15 residues. The CDR3 region has the DNA TGTGCCAGCAGTTTATTTTCCAGGGAAGGGGAAAAACTGTTTTTT. Protein product: CASSLFSREGEKLFF.

J is TRBJ1-1 and V is TRBV6-2 or TRBV6-3; D gene ambiguous. Germline CDR1 reads MNHEY; CDR2 reads SVGEGT. V was trimmed by 3 bases and J by 1 base, leaving 12 bases between them. This CDR3 has 15 amino acids. CDR3 amino acids: CASSYIAVQNTEAFF. The CDR3 DNA reads TGTGCCAGCAGTTATATCGCAGTCCAGAACACTGAAGCTTTCTTT.

The chain combines TRBV4-3 with TRBJ1-2, with D unclear. CDR1 and CDR2 from the germline V gene are LGHNA and YSLEER. Trimming removed 0 bases from V and 4 bases from J, with 9 bases in between. CDR3 length equals 14 residues. The CDR3 loop is CASSQEKGAYGYTF. The DNA of the CDR3 is TGCGCCAGCAGCCAAGAGAAGGGAGCCTATGGCTACACCTTC.

The genes are TRBV28 and TRBJ2-5; the D gene is possibly TRBD2 (5 bases). CDR1 is MDHEN and CDR2 is SYDVKM in the germline V gene. Deletions cut 2 bases from V and 4 bases from J, with 14 bases between. The length of the CDR3 is 15 residues. Here the CDR3 DNA reads TGTGCCAGCAGTTTAGGGAGAGGAGCCTCAGAGACCCAGTACTTC. Its protein product is CASSLGRGASETQYF.